This TCR beta chain was observed in a study of T cell changes during pregnancy in multiple sclerosis. Here immunoSEQ multiplex PCR was the method, and the copy in TCRdb shows in-frame clones only, minus some. The repertoire has roughly 30,000 clones, more than 70% of them found once; the top ten carry 5.1%. This CDR3 has 19 residues. Losses at the gene ends were 4 bases for V and 1 base for J; bases not matched to a gene: 11. Germline values: CDR1 SGHNT, CDR2 YENEEA. The chain combines TRBV11-3 with TRBJ2-6, with 9 positions matching TRBD1. Sequencing was performed on CD8+ T cells from peripheral blood mononuclear cells, taken in the first trimester of pregnancy. This TCR was recovered from a female donor with multiple sclerosis, enrolled in a pregnancy study. CDR3 region: CASSSPGQGILSGANVLTF. The CDR3 DNA reads TGTGCCAGCAGCTCGCCGGGACAGGGAATACTTTCTGGGGCCAACGTCCTGACTTTC. The complete variable domain, with remaining parts taken from reference TRBV11-3 and TRBJ2-6, reads EAGVVQSPRYKIIEKKQPVAFWCNPISGHNTLYWYLQNLGQGPELLIRYENEEAVDDSQLPKDRFSAERLKGVDSTLKIQPAELGDSAVYLCASSSPGQGILSGANVLTFGAGSRLTVL.